A single T cell receptor beta chain is shown here with its context. This sample's TCRbeta library carried unique molecular identifier barcodes. TCRdb itself ran the PCR reads through MiXCR, one entry per CDR3 protein. The sample lists about 200,000 distinct CDR3 sequences, around 8.4% occurring once. The data derive from a study of T-cell reconstitution after alpha-beta-depleted transplantation in children. The sequenced sample was PBMCs, mostly from graft donor cells, obtained 360 days after TCRalphabeta/CD19-depleted stem cell transplant. The receptor's source is a male patient aged 2-15 years who had a stem cell transplant for acute myeloid leukemia, so the T cells may come from the graft donor.

CDR3 nucleotides: TGCAGTGCCCCGGGTAGCTCCTACAATGAGCAGTTCTTC. Encoded protein: CSAPGSSYNEQFF. The chain has TRBV20-1 and TRBJ2-1; D gene uncertain. Per germline, CDR1 DFQATT and CDR2 SNEGSKA (reference sequence). The CDR3 runs 13 residues. Trimming took off 6 bases at V and 0 bases at J, with 9 bases between the two ends.